The rows below give T cell receptor beta chains drawn from one sample of a study of shared clonotypes between healthy human individuals. Assay used: immunoSEQ multiplex PCR; TCRdb lists only in-frame clones, some missing. This table has 600,000 or so clones, roughly 98% appearing once. Sequenced material: naive CD8+ T cells sorted from blood. Every receptor here comes from a man aged 30 to 39 in good health. Each CDR3 is given with its conserved first and last residue. D genes are given only for firm matches. Clone sizes are given selectively: once, few, many, or a class where the clone is expanded.

D gene	V gene	clone size	J gene	CDR3 protein	CDR3 DNA
TRBD2	TRBV7-9	NA	TRBJ2-2	CASSPMVAGLNTGELFF	TGTGCCAGCAGCCCCATGGTAGCGGGACTCAACACCGGGGAGCTGTTTTTT
NA	TRBV27	NA	TRBJ2-1	CASSTVDRNEQFF	TGTGCCAGCAGTACAGTCGATAGGAATGAGCAGTTCTTC
NA	TRBV25-1	NA	TRBJ1-1	CASSETVGLNTEAFF	TGTGCCAGCAGTGAAACCGTCGGATTGAACACTGAAGCTTTCTTT
NA	TRBV5-1	NA	TRBJ2-7	CASSPILGAVLDEQYF	TGCGCCAGCAGTCCCATCTTGGGGGCCGTCCTCGACGAGCAGTACTTC
TRBD1	TRBV6-1	NA	TRBJ1-1	CASSEEDRGDHQAFF	TGTGCCAGCAGTGAGGAAGACAGGGGCGATCATCAAGCTTTCTTT
NA	TRBV27	NA	TRBJ1-5	CASSLGGDQPQHF	TGTGCCAGCAGTCTTGGAGGGGATCAGCCCCAGCATTTT
NA	TRBV14	NA	TRBJ2-3	CASSQDDGTDTQYF	TGTGCCAGCAGCCAAGACGATGGCACAGATACGCAGTATTTT
NA	TRBV29-1	NA	TRBJ1-2	CSVDLRGSDGYTF	TGCAGCGTTGATTTACGGGGATCCGACGGCTACACCTTC
NA	TRBV7-2	NA	TRBJ2-7	CASSFGTPPLYEQYF	TGTGCCAGCAGCTTCGGGACTCCTCCTCTCTACGAGCAGTACTTC
NA	TRBV10-3	NA	TRBJ2-7	CATWTVSSYEQYF	TGTGCCACCTGGACAGTTAGCTCCTACGAGCAGTACTTC
NA	TRBV9	NA	TRBJ2-7	CASSPSDSYEQYF	TGTGCCAGCAGCCCTTCGGACAGCTACGAGCAGTACTTC
NA	TRBV11-2	NA	TRBJ2-7	CASSTTQGAYEQYF	TGTGCCAGCAGCACAACACAGGGCGCCTACGAGCAGTACTTC
TRBD1	TRBV27	NA	TRBJ1-2	CASSLSTQGADGYTF	TGTGCCAGCAGTTTATCGACACAGGGGGCTGATGGCTACACCTTC
TRBD2	TRBV7-8	NA	TRBJ2-1	CASSSRGDSGLSGRAREQFF	TGTGCCAGCAGCTCTCGGGGGGACAGCGGACTTAGCGGGAGGGCCCGTGAGCAGTTCTTC
TRBD1	TRBV4-1	NA	TRBJ2-5	CASSQVPGTGAYETQYF	TGCGCCAGCAGCCAAGTACCCGGGACAGGGGCCTATGAGACCCAGTACTTC
TRBD1	TRBV7-8	once	TRBJ1-1	CASSWGQGLNTEAFF	TGTGCCAGCAGCTGGGGACAGGGGTTGAACACTGAAGCTTTCTTT
NA	TRBV6-5	NA	TRBJ1-3	CASSYGGTGNTIYF	TGTGCCAGCAGTTACGGGGGAACTGGAAACACCATATATTTT
NA	TRBV7-2	NA	TRBJ2-2	CASSPRGAAGELFF	TGTGCCAGCAGCCCCCGGGGGGCGGCCGGGGAGCTGTTTTTT
NA	TRBV2	NA	TRBJ2-7	CASSESGYEQYF	TGTGCCAGCAGTGAGTCGGGGTACGAGCAGTACTTC
NA	TRBV5-1	NA	TRBJ1-5	CASSLIHTLAPRGSNQPQHF	TGCGCCAGCAGCTTGATCCATACCCTAGCTCCCCGGGGGAGCAATCAGCCCCAGCATTTT
NA	TRBV9	once	TRBJ2-7	CASSVEATGFYEQYF	TGTGCCAGCAGCGTAGAGGCCACAGGGTTCTACGAGCAGTACTTC
NA	TRBV29-1	once	TRBJ1-1	CSGGRMNTEAFF	TGCAGCGGTGGACGGATGAACACTGAAGCTTTCTTT
TRBD2	TRBV11-2	NA	TRBJ2-1	CASSKGLAGVSEQFF	TGTGCCAGCAGCAAAGGACTAGCGGGAGTCAGTGAGCAGTTCTTC
TRBD2	TRBV11-2	NA	TRBJ2-1	CASSTIAGDSYNEQFF	TGTGCCAGCAGTACAATAGCGGGAGACTCCTACAATGAGCAGTTCTTC
TRBD2	TRBV6-5	NA	TRBJ2-7	CASSQGLAGVYEQYF	TGTGCCAGCAGCCAGGGACTAGCGGGAGTCTACGAGCAGTACTTC
NA	TRBV6-5	NA	TRBJ1-1	CASSYSTWNTEAFF	TGTGCCAGCAGTTACTCGACGTGGAACACTGAAGCTTTCTTT
NA	TRBV7-2	NA	TRBJ2-3	CASRYPGAKDTDTQYF	TGTGCCAGCAGGTACCCCGGCGCGAAGGACACAGATACGCAGTATTTT
NA	TRBV28	NA	TRBJ1-4	CASSYRAFNEKLFF	TGTGCCAGCAGTTATCGGGCCTTTAATGAAAAACTGTTTTTT
NA	TRBV7-9	NA	TRBJ2-7	CASSLQGDEQYF	TGTGCCAGCAGCTTACAGGGAGATGAGCAGTACTTC
NA	TRBV7-9	NA	TRBJ2-7	CASRSSSYEQYF	TGTGCCAGCAGGTCAAGCTCCTACGAGCAGTACTTC
TRBD1	TRBV7-6	few	TRBJ2-7	CASSFGTAYEQYF	TGTGCCAGCAGCTTCGGGACAGCCTACGAGCAGTACTTC
TRBD1	TRBV27	once	TRBJ1-2	CASSPILGQGGYGYTF	TGTGCCAGCAGTCCCATCCTTGGGCAGGGGGGATATGGCTACACCTTC
NA	TRBV6-6	NA	TRBJ2-3	CASSYVPWGTDTQYF	TGTGCCAGCAGTTACGTTCCTTGGGGGACAGATACGCAGTATTTT
NA	TRBV15	NA	TRBJ2-7	CATSDRQAYEQYF	TGTGCCACCAGCGACCGACAGGCCTACGAGCAGTACTTC
NA	TRBV4-3	NA	TRBJ1-3	CASSTHEAGNTIYF	TGCGCCAGCAGCACCCACGAGGCTGGAAACACCATATATTTT
NA	TRBV2	NA	TRBJ2-3	CASNPNGEARTDTQYF	TGTGCCAGCAACCCGAACGGGGAGGCTCGGACAGATACGCAGTATTTT
TRBD2	TRBV4-2	NA	TRBJ2-7	CASSHRWEGRYEQYF	TGTGCCAGCAGCCATCGGTGGGAGGGCCGCTACGAGCAGTACTTC
TRBD2	TRBV7-9	NA	TRBJ2-3	CASNSAASGRADTQYF	TGTGCCAGCAATTCTGCGGCGAGCGGGAGGGCAGATACGCAGTATTTT
NA	TRBV6-5	NA	TRBJ2-1	CASSTPGVEQFF	TGTGCCAGCAGTACCCCGGGAGTTGAGCAGTTCTTC
TRBD2	TRBV10-2	NA	TRBJ2-1	CASSLSGRGYEQFF	TGCGCCAGCAGTCTTAGCGGGAGAGGCTATGAGCAGTTCTTC
NA	TRBV7-6	NA	TRBJ2-6	CASSSRRETGPNSGANVLTF	TGTGCCAGCAGCTCCCGTCGGGAGACAGGACCGAACTCTGGGGCCAACGTCCTGACTTTC